The 24 T cell receptor beta chains in this list originate from one sample, sequenced in a study of T cells after yellow fever vaccination. TCRdb itself ran the 5' RACE reads through MiXCR, one entry per CDR3 protein. Of 300,000 to 400,000 distinct CDR3 sequences in the sample, over 8% are singletons; the top ten hold roughly 18%. Sequenced material: PBMCs, taken on the day of the first yellow fever vaccination. The origin of the receptors is a man younger than 35 who received the YFV17D yellow fever vaccine.

This clonotype is labeled medium-sized. The V gene is TRBV6-5, the J gene TRBJ1-2; possibly TRBD1 for D (5 bases). This CDR3 is 15 amino acids long. Trimming removed 6 bases from V and 6 bases from J, with 20 bases in between. The germline gives CDR1 MNHEY, CDR2 SVGAGI. In DNA form, the CDR3 reads TGTGCCAGCAGCCTATACACCGGGACCCCTAATGGCTACACCTTC. Protein product: CASSLYTGTPNGYTF.

This clonotype showed up just a few times. The CDR3 DNA reads as TGTGCCACCAGTGCATCAGGTCGCGGGGGGGGAGAGACCCAGTACTTC. Translated: CATSASGRGGGETQYF. This rearrangement joins TRBV24-1 to TRBJ2-5; 9 positions agree with TRBD2. Germline V gene data show CDR1 as KGHDR and CDR2 as SFDVKD. The CDR3 extends over 16 amino acids. With V trimmed by 5 bases and J by 4 bases, 10 bases remained unmatched.

This clonotype was recorded many times. This chain uses TRBV6-1 with TRBJ2-7, with TRBD1 identical over 8 bases. The germline gives CDR1 MNHNS, CDR2 SASEGT. The junction had 4 bases not matched to a gene; V was cut back by 2 bases and J by 4 bases. This CDR3 contains 14 residues. As DNA, the CDR3 is TGTGCCAGCAGTGAACCGACAGGGGTTTACGAGCAGTACTTC. Translated: CASSEPTGVYEQYF.

The V and J genes are TRBV11-2 and TRBJ1-6; TRBD1 matches at 9 bases. Germline V CDR1 and CDR2: SGHAT, FQNNGV. The V and J ends lost 5 bases and 1 base, in that order; junction bases with no gene match: 12. This CDR3 is built from 19 residues. CDR3 DNA: TGTGCCAGCAGCCTACAGGGACAGGGATTAGGGTCCTATAATTCACCCCTCCACTTT. Translated, it gives CASSLQGQGLGSYNSPLHF.

V usage is TRBV5-6 and J usage is TRBJ2-3; unclear D gene. V shed 2 bases and J shed 4 bases, with 11 bases lying between them. The CDR3 contains 14 residues. Per the germline V gene, CDR1 is SGHDT and CDR2 is YYEEEE. For the CDR3, the DNA is TGTGCCAGCAGCTTCTCCCCCGGCTCAGATACGCAGTATTTT. This gives the protein CASSFSPGSDTQYF.

This clonotype was detected only a few times. V gene TRBV18 combines with J gene TRBJ2-3, with 15 bases matching TRBD2. Germline V CDR1 and CDR2: KGHSH, LQKENI. V lost 4 bases, J lost 1 base, and 3 bases stayed unmatched. CDR3 size: 17 residues. The CDR3 loop is CASSRTSGGAGTDTQYF. CDR3 coding DNA: TGTGCCAGCTCACGGACTAGCGGGGGGGCCGGCACAGATACGCAGTATTTT.

This clonotype has a count of ten or more. V gene TRBV15 combines with J gene TRBJ2-7, with 7 bases fitting TRBD2. Germline V CDR1 and CDR2: LNHNV, YYDKDF (reference sequence). The CDR3 sequence is 15 residues long. V lost 0 bases and J lost 5; bases outside the gene matches: 7. The CDR3 nucleotides are TGTGCCACCAGCAGAGATAGGGGACTACGCCACGAGCAGTACTTC. This sequence encodes CATSRDRGLRHEQYF.

The chain couples TRBV20-1 to TRBJ2-5; D perhaps matches TRBD1 (5 bases). The CDR3 covers 13 residues. Germline lookup yields CDR1 DFQATT and CDR2 SNEGSKA (reference sequence). Trimming took 3 bases from V and 0 from J, leaving 8 bases between them. The CDR3 bases are TGCAGTGCTAGCTGGGGCTACCAAGAGACCCAGTACTTC. It codes for CSASWGYQETQYF.

This clonotype was found a few times. The chain uses TRBV2 and TRBJ2-7; 9 bases agree with TRBD1. The CDR3 is made up of 13 amino acids. The V gene's germline CDR1 is SNHLY and CDR2 FYNNEI. V lost 7 bases, J lost 12 bases, and 13 bases stayed unmatched. As DNA, the CDR3 is TGTGCCAGCATCTCGGACAGGGGAGCTAGTGGGTACGTC. This codes for CASISDRGASGYV.

Only a few counts were recorded for this clonotype. This chain joins TRBV6-1 and TRBJ2-6; D gene unclear. In germline, CDR1 is MNHNS, CDR2 SASEGT. Deletions cut 8 bases from V and 1 base from J, with 9 bases between. The CDR3 is made up of 14 amino acids. In DNA form, the CDR3 reads TGTGCCAGCTTGGGTTCGTCTGGGGCCAACGTCCTGACTTTC. It translates to CASLGSSGANVLTF.

This clonotype was counted between two and nine times. The chain is built from TRBV7-6 and TRBJ2-5; 7 bases line up with TRBD2. The V segment lost 5 bases and the J segment 1 base; nucleotides outside the gene matches: 7. CDR3 size: 15 residues. Germline CDR1 reads SGHVS; CDR2 reads FNYEAQ. Here the CDR3 DNA reads TGTGCCAGCAGCACTACCAGCGGGGTCCAAGAGACCCAGTACTTC. Amino acid sequence: CASSTTSGVQETQYF.

This clonotype was seen at least ten times. The chain links TRBV7-9 to TRBJ2-5; the D gene is possibly TRBD1 (5 bases). V lost 3 bases and J 1 base, leaving 6 bases between the germline ends. Germline V gene sequence: CDR1 SEHNR, CDR2 FQNEAQ (reference sequence). This CDR3 has 13 residues. CDR3 sequence: CASSFDSQETQYF. The DNA for the CDR3 is TGTGCCAGCAGCTTCGACAGCCAAGAGACCCAGTACTTC.

This chain connects TRBV6-2 or TRBV6-3 to TRBJ2-1, with TRBD2 matching over 10 bases. Germline V gene sequence: CDR1 MNHEY, CDR2 SVGEGT. The length of the CDR3 is 17 residues. The ends lost 0 bases at V and 2 bases at J; junction bases unmatched: 4. CDR3 in amino acids: CASSYSGLAGAYNEQFF. For the CDR3, the DNA is TGTGCCAGCAGTTACTCCGGGCTAGCGGGGGCCTACAATGAGCAGTTCTTC.

This clonotype appeared a few times. This rearrangement joins TRBV2 to TRBJ2-2, with 10 bases aligning to TRBD2. The germline V gene has CDR1 SNHLY and CDR2 FYNNEI. This CDR3 has 15 amino acids. Unmatched junction bases numbered 6, after V lost 5 bases and J lost 6 bases. This chain's CDR3 is CASSSIAGGPGELFF. The CDR3 region has the DNA TGTGCCAGCAGTTCCATAGCGGGGGGCCCCGGGGAGCTGTTTTTT. The full variable domain, in which reference TRBV2 and TRBJ2-2 provide the parts outside the CDR3, is EPEVTQTPSHQVTQMGQEVILRCVPISNHLYFYWYRQILGQKVEFLVSFYNNEISEKSEIFDDQFSVERPDGSNFTLKIRSTKLEDSAMYFCASSSIAGGPGELFFGEGSRLTVL.

This clonotype turned up a few times. The J gene is TRBJ2-7, the V gene TRBV7-2; D remains unclear. V was shortened by 2 bases and J by 6 bases, with 8 bases between the two germline ends. The CDR3 loop spans 12 amino acids. Germline-derived CDR1 and CDR2 are SGHTA and FQGNSA. CDR3 DNA: TGTGCCAGCAGCTTAAATTCGGGCGAGCAGTACTTC. The encoded protein is CASSLNSGEQYF.

V gene TRBV20-1 combines with J gene TRBJ2-1; 8 bases match TRBD2. The length of the CDR3 is 16 residues. Germline trimming cut 6 bases from V and 5 bases from J; bases unmatched to any gene: 15. The germline gives CDR1 DFQATT, CDR2 SNEGSKA (reference sequence). DNA for the CDR3: TGCAGTGCCTGGGGGAAGGCGGGGGGACACAACAATGAGCAGTTCTTC. It translates to CSAWGKAGGHNNEQFF.

This clonotype was picked up a small number of times. V usage is TRBV3-1 and J usage is TRBJ1-1; TRBD1 agrees at 7 bases. The germline V gene has CDR1 LGHDT and CDR2 YNNKEL (reference sequence). The CDR3 is 16 residues long. Trimming took 2 bases from V and 0 from J; bases not matched to a gene: 6. CDR3 DNA: TGTGCCAGCAGCCAATCCCCGACAGGGATGAACACTGAAGCTTTCTTT. It translates to CASSQSPTGMNTEAFF.

In DNA, the CDR3 is TGTGCCAGTAGTATCTCTGGGCCCTCCTACAATGAGCAGTTCTTC. It specifies CASSISGPSYNEQFF. This chain links TRBV19 with TRBJ2-1, with no clear D. Deletions cut 3 bases from V and 0 bases from J, with 9 bases between. CDR1 LNHDA and CDR2 SQIVND come from the germline V gene (reference sequence). This CDR3 contains 15 residues.

This clonotype was seen repeatedly, ten times or more. The V call is TRBV5-1, the J call TRBJ2-7; TRBD1 aligns across 9 bases. CDR3 size: 17 residues. Germline CDR1 and CDR2: SGHRS and YFSETQ. After removal of 3 bases from V and 2 bases from J, the junction contained 12 bases not matched to a gene. CDR3 in DNA: TGCGCCAGCAGCTCGCAACCGCCGGGACAGGGAGCCTACGAGCAGTACTTC. This translates into CASSSQPPGQGAYEQYF.

This clonotype occurred a few times. The chain joins TRBV7-3 to TRBJ1-5, with 7 bases lining up with TRBD1. V gave up 5 bases and J gave up 10 bases; unmatched junction bases: 11. In germline, CDR1 is SGHTA, CDR2 FQGTGA. CDR3 length equals 14 residues. The CDR3 nucleotides are TGTGCCAGCAGCCCTGACCCAGGGGGTGGACCCCAGCATTTT. Residues: CASSPDPGGGPQHF.

There are a few counts of this clonotype. The rearrangement links TRBV7-9 to TRBJ2-7, with D maybe TRBD1 (5 bases). V dropped 1 base and J dropped 5 bases, with 9 bases sitting between them. The germline gives CDR1 SEHNR, CDR2 FQNEAQ (reference sequence). CDR3 length: 13 amino acids. CDR3 sequence reads: CASSLGPRDEQYF. CDR3 nucleotides: TGTGCCAGCAGCTTAGGTCCCAGGGACGAGCAGTACTTC.

This clonotype was detected a few times. The chain couples TRBV6-2 or TRBV6-3 to TRBJ2-7; D call uncertain. CDR1 MNHEY and CDR2 SVGEGT come from the germline V gene. This CDR3 has 13 residues. Trimming pared 8 bases from V and 4 bases from J, leaving 15 bases between. The CDR3 protein is CASRTYLGYEQYF. CDR3 DNA: TGTGCCAGCCGAACATACTTGGGTTACGAGCAGTACTTC.

This clonotype was seen a few times. J is TRBJ1-5 and V is TRBV27, with a weak D call TRBD1 (5 bases). Germline V gives CDR1 MNHEY, CDR2 SMNVEV (reference sequence). The CDR3 totals 17 residues. V was trimmed by 2 bases and J by 3 bases, leaving 17 bases between them. Here the CDR3 DNA reads TGTGCCAGCAGTTTAACTCCGGGACCGACTATCAATCAGCCCCAGCATTTT. Translation: CASSLTPGPTINQPQHF.

This clonotype was observed a handful of times. This CDR3 reads CASSPRTHGRNTIYF. The CDR3 nucleotides are TGTGCCAGCAGCCCCCGGACCCACGGGAGAAACACCATATATTTT. J is TRBJ1-3 and V is TRBV12-3 or TRBV12-4; D is ambiguous. The CDR3 spans 15 residues. With 6 bases removed from V and 5 bases from J, the gap between germline ends came to 17 bases.